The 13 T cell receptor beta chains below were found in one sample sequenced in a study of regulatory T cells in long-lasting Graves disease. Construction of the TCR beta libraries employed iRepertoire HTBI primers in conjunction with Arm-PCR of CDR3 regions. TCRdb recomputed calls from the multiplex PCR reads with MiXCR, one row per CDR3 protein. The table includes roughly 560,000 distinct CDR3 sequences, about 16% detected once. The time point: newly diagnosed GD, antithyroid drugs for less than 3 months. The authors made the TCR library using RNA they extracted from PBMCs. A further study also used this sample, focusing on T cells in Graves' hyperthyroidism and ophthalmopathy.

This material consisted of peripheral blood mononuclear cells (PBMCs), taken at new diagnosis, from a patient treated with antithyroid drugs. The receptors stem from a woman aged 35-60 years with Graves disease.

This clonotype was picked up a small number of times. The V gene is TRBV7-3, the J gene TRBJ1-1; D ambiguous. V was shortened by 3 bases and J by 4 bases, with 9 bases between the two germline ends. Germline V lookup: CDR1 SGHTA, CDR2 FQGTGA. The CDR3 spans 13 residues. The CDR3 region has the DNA TGTGCCAGCAGCTTTAACAAGGGCACTGAAGCTTTCTTT. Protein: CASSFNKGTEAFF.

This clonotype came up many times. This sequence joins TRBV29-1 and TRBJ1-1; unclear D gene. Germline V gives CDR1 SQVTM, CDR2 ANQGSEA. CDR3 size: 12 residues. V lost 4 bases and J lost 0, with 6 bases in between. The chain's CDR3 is CSVGPVNTEAFF. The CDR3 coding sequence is TGCAGCGTTGGACCAGTGAACACTGAAGCTTTCTTT.

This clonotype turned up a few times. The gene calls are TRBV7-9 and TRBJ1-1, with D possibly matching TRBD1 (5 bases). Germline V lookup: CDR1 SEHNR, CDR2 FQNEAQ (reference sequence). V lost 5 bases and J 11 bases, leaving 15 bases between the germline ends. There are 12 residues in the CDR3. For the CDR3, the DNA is TGTGCCAGCAGCCCCCAAGGACGGGGCGCTTTCTTT. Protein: CASSPQGRGAFF.

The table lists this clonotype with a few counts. In nucleotides, the CDR3 is TGTGCCAGCAGTTACGTCAGGACTGGAAACACCATATATTTT. It encodes CASSYVRTGNTIYF. The chain uses TRBV6-5 and TRBJ1-3; unclear D gene. The CDR3 has 14 amino acids. Germline V gene sequence: CDR1 MNHEY, CDR2 SVGAGI. V was shortened by 2 bases and J by 2 bases, with 7 bases between the two germline ends.

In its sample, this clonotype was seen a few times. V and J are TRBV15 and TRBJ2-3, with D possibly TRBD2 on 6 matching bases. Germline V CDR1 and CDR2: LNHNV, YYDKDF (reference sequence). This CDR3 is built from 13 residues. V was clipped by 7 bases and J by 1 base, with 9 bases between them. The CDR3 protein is CATNPGGTDTQYF. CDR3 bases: TGTGCCACCAATCCGGGGGGCACAGATACGCAGTATTTT. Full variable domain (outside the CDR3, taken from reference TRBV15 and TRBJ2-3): DAMVIQNPRYQVTQFGKPVTLSCSQTLNHNVMYWYQQKSSQAPKLLFHYYDKDFNNEADTPDNFQSRRPNTSFCFLDIRSPGLGDTAMYLCATNPGGTDTQYFGPGTRLTVL.

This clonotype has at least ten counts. CDR3 nucleotides: TGCGCCAGCAGTGGAAGGACGGGAGAGACCCAGTACTTC. It encodes CASSGRTGETQYF. The rearrangement joins TRBV10-1 to TRBJ2-1; D remains unclear. The better agreement between TRBJ2-5 and the DNA end casts doubt on the J call. From germline, CDR1 is WNHNN and CDR2 SYGVQD (reference sequence). The CDR3 contains 13 residues.

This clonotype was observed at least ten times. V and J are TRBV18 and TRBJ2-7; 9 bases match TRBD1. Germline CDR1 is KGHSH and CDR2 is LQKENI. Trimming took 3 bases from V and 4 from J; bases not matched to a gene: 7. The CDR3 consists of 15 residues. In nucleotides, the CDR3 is TGTGCCAGCTCACCTGCCACAGGGGGCGATTACGAGCAGTACTTC. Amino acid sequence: CASSPATGGDYEQYF.

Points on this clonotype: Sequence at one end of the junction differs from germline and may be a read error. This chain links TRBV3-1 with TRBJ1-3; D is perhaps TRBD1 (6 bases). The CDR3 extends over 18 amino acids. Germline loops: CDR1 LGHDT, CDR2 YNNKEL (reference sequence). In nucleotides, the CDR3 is TGTACCAGCAGCCAAGACCCCGGACAGTTCCTCTCTGGAAACACCATATATTTT. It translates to CTSSQDPGQFLSGNTIYF.

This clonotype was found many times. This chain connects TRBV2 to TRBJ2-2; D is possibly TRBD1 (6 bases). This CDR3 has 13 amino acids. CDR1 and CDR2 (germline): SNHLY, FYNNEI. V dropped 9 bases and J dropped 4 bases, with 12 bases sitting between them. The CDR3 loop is CARRTVGTGELFF. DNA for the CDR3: TGTGCCAGACGGACAGTGGGCACCGGGGAGCTGTTTTTT.

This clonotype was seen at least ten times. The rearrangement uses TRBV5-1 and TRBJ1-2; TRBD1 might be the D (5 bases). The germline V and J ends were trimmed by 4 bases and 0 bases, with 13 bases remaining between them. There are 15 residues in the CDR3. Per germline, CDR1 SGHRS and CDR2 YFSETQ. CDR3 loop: CASSLRDGANYGYTF. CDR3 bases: TGCGCCAGCAGCCTCCGGGACGGAGCTAACTATGGCTACACCTTC. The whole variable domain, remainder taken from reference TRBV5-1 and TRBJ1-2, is KAGVTQTPRYLIKTRGQQVTLSCSPISGHRSVSWYQQTPGQGLQFLFEYFSETQRNKGNFPGRFSGRQFSNSRSEMNVSTLELGDSALYLCASSLRDGANYGYTFGSGTRLTVV.

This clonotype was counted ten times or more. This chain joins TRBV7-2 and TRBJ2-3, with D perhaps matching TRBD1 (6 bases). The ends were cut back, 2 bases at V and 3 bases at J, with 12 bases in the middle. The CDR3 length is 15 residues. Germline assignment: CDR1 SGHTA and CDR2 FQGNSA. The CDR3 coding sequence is TGTGCCAGCAGCTTATTTGGACAGACAACAGATACGCAGTATTTT. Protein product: CASSLFGQTTDTQYF. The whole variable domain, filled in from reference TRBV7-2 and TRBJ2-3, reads GAGVSQSPSNKVTEKGKDVELRCDPISGHTALYWYRQSLGQGLEFLIYFQGNSAPDKSGLPSDRFSAERTGGSVSTLTIQRTQQEDSAVYLCASSLFGQTTDTQYFGPGTRLTVL.

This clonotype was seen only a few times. CDR3 amino acids: CASSPLGTQNGGYTF. Here the CDR3 DNA reads TGTGCCAGCAGCCCCCTAGGGACACAGAACGGCGGCTACACCTTC. The rearrangement joins TRBV6-1 to TRBJ1-2; the D gene is possibly TRBD1 (6 bases). In germline, CDR1 is MNHNS, CDR2 SASEGT. The CDR3 loop spans 15 amino acids. V lost 6 bases and J 8 bases, leaving 22 bases between the germline ends.

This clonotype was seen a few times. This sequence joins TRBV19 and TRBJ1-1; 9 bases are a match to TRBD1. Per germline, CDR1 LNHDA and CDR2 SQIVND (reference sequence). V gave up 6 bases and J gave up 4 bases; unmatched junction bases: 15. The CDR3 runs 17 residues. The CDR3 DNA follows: TGTGCCAGTAGCCATGGCGAGGACAGGGGTGTTGGCACTGAAGCTTTCTTT. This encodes CASSHGEDRGVGTEAFF.